Described below is a single TCR beta chain sequence and its context. The data were obtained in a study of OX40 agonist ivuxolimab in advanced cancers. The overall study: Aged roughly 23 to 79 with a mean of about 63 years, they were more than 80% male.

This CDR3 is built from 11 residues. The ends were cut back, 5 bases at V and 5 bases at J, with 5 bases in the middle. CDR1 is MNHNS and CDR2 is SASEGT in the germline V gene. The data were produced by immunoSEQ multiplex PCR, yet TCRdb's version contains in-frame clones alone and is incomplete. The sample carries some 74,000 clones, around 87% recorded once. Peripheral blood came from all dose cohorts at three timepoints. The source material was CD4+ or CD8+ T cells sorted from blood, sampled in a trial of the OX40 agonist ivuxolimab. The clonotype was recovered from an adult with an advanced solid tumor such as melanoma, head and neck, liver or kidney cancer. The chain employs TRBV6-1 and TRBJ2-3; D is ambiguous. In DNA form, the CDR3 reads TGTGCCAGCAGTCGAGTAGATACGCAGTATTTT. Translated, it gives CASSRVDTQYF.